This T cell receptor beta chain was captured by sequencing in a study of shared T cell receptors in the human thymus. Measured with immunoSEQ multiplex PCR; TCRdb has only the in-frame clones, and not every one. The profile shows approximately 580,000 clones, about 80% of them singletons. CDR1 is LGHNT and CDR2 is FRNRAP in the germline V gene. Trimming removed 0 bases from V and 9 bases from J, with 12 bases in between. The CDR3 length is 14 residues. These same data were also listed under a study on human thymus T cells. That source reports: Thymic material originated from resections removed in the course of corrective heart surgery.

Sequencing used thymocytes. The chain couples TRBV12-5 to TRBJ2-1; D uncertain. This TCR was sampled from a boy younger than two with a congenital heart defect. CDR3 DNA sequence: TGTGCTAGTGGTTTGGTACCGGGTGGCTTTGAGCAGTTCTTC. This translates into CASGLVPGGFEQFF.